The entry that follows covers one T cell receptor (beta chain) sequence. Its matching antigen is unknown. These data belong to a study of type 1 regulatory T cells. Across the whole study: T-allo10 is an in vitro-generated, Tr1-enriched CD4 T cell product specific for alloantigen. Overall study results and limits: Compared with non-type 1 regulatory T cells, type 1 regulatory T cells showed a more restricted TCR repertoire.

TCRdb independently ran MiXCR on the reads; one entry per CDR3 protein. The table records about 71,000 distinct CDR3 sequences, less than 25% of them present only once. This CDR3 is 13 amino acids long. V lost 8 bases, J lost 5 bases, and 18 bases lay in between. Germline V lookup: CDR1 SQVTM, CDR2 ANQGSEA. This receptor was taken from a human donor in good health. The source material was cultured type 1 regulatory T (Tr1) cells, either the whole culture or a sorted fraction (not recorded which). This sequence joins TRBV29-1 and TRBJ2-5; D is perhaps TRBD1 or TRBD2 (6 bases each). This CDR3 reads CSFGGQGHETQYF. The CDR3 DNA is TGCAGCTTTGGGGGGCAGGGACATGAGACCCAGTACTTC.